The 22 T cell receptor beta chains below come from one sample, sequenced in a study of control samples from healthy donors and cancer patients. Sequenced by immunoSEQ multiplex PCR; TCRdb stores in-frame clones only, minus some. The sample lists about 40,000 clones, 80% to 95% occurring once. Material: blood. Receptors originate from a woman aged 45-65 years in good health.

This clone has more than one count but fewer than ten. Different DNA sequences within this sample yield the same CDR3. V usage is TRBV9 and J usage is TRBJ1-1; 8 bases map to TRBD1. This CDR3 comprises 15 residues. Germline V gene lookup returns CDR1 SGDLS and CDR2 YYNGEE. J was trimmed by 1 base and V by 4 bases; bases with no gene match: 6. In nucleotides, the CDR3 is TGTGCCAGCAGCCCCCGACAGGGGACGAACACTGAAGCTTTCTTT. It is translated as CASSPRQGTNTEAFF.

This chain uses TRBV6-5 with TRBJ1-6, with TRBD1 matching over 7 bases. The J segment lost 7 bases and the V segment lost 6 bases, leaving 6 bases of the junction unmatched. Looked up from germline, CDR1 is MNHEY and CDR2 is SVGAGI. The CDR3 consists of 14 residues. Here the CDR3 reads CASSSGGGNSPLHF. CDR3 nucleotide sequence: TGTGCCAGCAGCTCCGGAGGGGGCAATTCACCCCTCCACTTT.

The rearrangement joins TRBV4-2 to TRBJ2-2; the D gene is possibly TRBD2 (6 bases). The V gene lost 0 bases and the J gene lost 6 bases, with 14 bases spanning the gap. Germline values: CDR1 LGHNA, CDR2 YNFKEQ. The CDR3 sequence is 16 residues long. The CDR3 DNA reads as TGTGCCAGCAGCCAAGAAACGGGGGACCGATCCGGGGAGCTGTTTTTT. It encodes CASSQETGDRSGELFF.

The V gene is TRBV25-1, the J gene TRBJ1-1; no firm D call. The germline V gene has CDR1 MGHDK and CDR2 SYGVNS. Trimming removed 2 bases at V and 4 bases at J, with 14 bases between. The CDR3 spans 15 residues. Written as DNA, the CDR3 is TGTGCCAGCAGTGAAATGGGCAGGATCAGCACTGAAGCTTTCTTT. It translates to CASSEMGRISTEAFF.

This clone was observed a single time. The chain carries TRBV6-6 and TRBJ2-7; 9 bases fit TRBD1. The V gene's germline CDR1 is MNHNY and CDR2 SVGAGI (reference sequence). The CDR3 loop spans 15 amino acids. V was clipped by 2 bases and J by 6 bases; unmatched bases: 8. The CDR3 reads CASSYRGQGNSEQYF. The CDR3 DNA sequence: TGTGCCAGCAGTTACAGGGGACAGGGTAACTCCGAGCAGTACTTC.

In its sample, this clone was seen once. An end of the junction does not agree with germline; a read error may underlie this. The chain combines TRBV24-1 with TRBJ2-2; a weak D match, TRBD2 (5 bases). CDR1 and CDR2 (germline): KGHDR, SFDVKD. There are 16 residues in the CDR3. CDR3 nucleotide sequence: TGTGCCACCAGTGATTTTGGGCTGCTGAACACCGGGGAGTTGTTTTTT. This translates into CATSDFGLLNTGELFF.

CDR3 DNA: TGTGCCAGCAGCCGGTCAACCAGCGAATCGTTCTTC. Its translation is CASSRSTSESFF. V gene TRBV3-1 (or the pseudogene TRBV3-2) combines with J gene TRBJ2-1; unclear D gene. The germline V and J ends were trimmed by 4 bases and 15 bases, with 16 bases remaining between them. This CDR3 contains 12 residues. Germline V gene data show CDR1 as LGHDT and CDR2 as YNNKEL (reference sequence).

The chain employs TRBV6-4 and TRBJ1-1, with 9 bases identical to TRBD1. V was clipped by 0 bases and J by 9 bases; unmatched bases: 2. There are 13 residues in the CDR3. The germline V gene has CDR1 MRHNA and CDR2 SNTAGT. CDR3 in amino acids: CASSDSGTGKAFF. In nucleotides, the CDR3 is TGTGCCAGCAGTGACTCGGGGACAGGGAAAGCTTTCTTT.

The chain links TRBV5-4 to TRBJ2-7; 9 nucleotides line up with TRBD1. With 4 bases clipped from V and 4 bases from J, the junction kept 6 bases outside the gene matches. CDR1 and CDR2 from the germline V gene are SGHNT and YYREEE (reference sequence). CDR3 size: 14 residues. CDR3 loop: CASSKTGGLYEQYF. The CDR3 nucleotides are TGTGCCAGCAGCAAGACAGGGGGTTTATACGAGCAGTACTTC.

The chain combines TRBV7-2 with TRBJ2-7; 7 positions agree with TRBD2. V lost 3 bases, J lost 3 bases, and 8 bases stayed unmatched. CDR1 and CDR2 (germline): SGHTA, FQGNSA. The CDR3 length is 15 residues. The CDR3, as DNA: TGTGCCAGCAGCTTCAGGACTAGTCTAGGCTACGAGCAGTACTTC. Its protein product is CASSFRTSLGYEQYF.

V and J are TRBV5-1 and TRBJ1-2; D gene uncertain. CDR1 is SGHRS and CDR2 is YFSETQ in the germline V gene. This CDR3 region has 14 residues. V lost 1 base, J lost 4 bases, and 11 bases lay in between. The CDR3 nucleotides read TGCGCCAGCAGCTTGTCCGTCGGTCCCTATGGCTACACCTTC. Translated: CASSLSVGPYGYTF.

The genes are TRBV6-1 and TRBJ1-2, with a possible D match to TRBD1 (6 bases). CDR3 length: 18 residues. The V gene lost 3 bases and the J gene lost 2 bases, with 22 bases spanning the gap. Germline V lookup: CDR1 MNHNS, CDR2 SASEGT. The CDR3 DNA reads TGTGCCAGCAGTGAGTTCGGGACACTTAGTCCAAAAAACTATGGCTACACCTTC. Translation gives CASSEFGTLSPKNYGYTF.

The rearrangement links TRBV18 to TRBJ1-2, with 8 positions matching TRBD1. Germline V gene data show CDR1 as KGHSH and CDR2 as LQKENI. The CDR3 sequence is 17 residues long. J was trimmed by 8 bases and V by 6 bases; bases with no gene match: 20. The CDR3, as DNA: TGTGCCAGCTCGCTAAGATCGGGTTCAGGGGGCGGCTACGGCTACACCTTC. Translation: CASSLRSGSGGGYGYTF.

V is TRBV7-9 and J is TRBJ1-1; no clear D gene. The CDR3 contains 15 residues. CDR1 and CDR2 (germline): SEHNR, FQNEAQ (reference sequence). Trimming took off 5 bases at V and 6 bases at J, with 19 bases between the two ends. The CDR3 loop is CASSPGLPTPPEAFF. CDR3 DNA: TGTGCCAGCAGCCCCGGCTTACCTACCCCTCCTGAAGCTTTCTTT. Filled out from reference TRBV7-9 and TRBJ1-1, the complete variable domain reads DTGVSQNPRHKITKRGQNVTFRCDPISEHNRLYWYRQTLGQGPEFLTYFQNEAQLEKSRLLSDRFSAERPKGSFSTLEIQRTEQGDSAMYLCASSPGLPTPPEAFFGQGTRLTVV.

In this sample, this clone turned up once. The chain recombines TRBV10-3 with TRBJ1-5; maybe TRBD1 (6 bases). This CDR3 is built from 16 residues. Germline V lookup: CDR1 ENHRY, CDR2 SYGVKD. With 0 bases removed from V and 3 bases from J, the gap between germline ends came to 12 bases. CDR3 nucleotide sequence: TGTGCCATCAGTGAGTCCCAGACAGGTCTCAATCAGCCCCAGCATTTT. This gives the protein CAISESQTGLNQPQHF.

V usage is TRBV27 and J usage is TRBJ2-6; 9 bases agree with TRBD1. With V trimmed by 6 bases and J by 8 bases, 8 bases remained unmatched. CDR3 length: 15 residues. Germline CDR1 reads MNHEY; CDR2 reads SMNVEV (reference sequence). The CDR3 DNA sequence: TGTGCCAGCAGACCCGGGACAGGGTATTCCAACGTCCTGACTTTC. This sequence encodes CASRPGTGYSNVLTF.

V is TRBV23-1 and J is TRBJ1-5; tentative D call: TRBD1 (6 bases). TRBV23-1 is annotated as an ORF whose role is uncertain. V lost 6 bases, J lost 2 bases, and 17 bases lay in between. This CDR3 is 16 amino acids long. As DNA, the CDR3 is TGCGCCAGCAGCCTCCCGGGGGCGGAGGGCAATCAGCCCCAGCATTTT. Its protein product is CASSLPGAEGNQPQHF.

The chain carries TRBV25-1 and TRBJ2-2; 7 bases align to TRBD2. After removal of 1 base from V and 5 bases from J, the junction contained 4 bases not matched to a gene. CDR1 is MGHDK, CDR2 SYGVNS, per germline. The CDR3 totals 15 residues. In DNA form, the CDR3 reads TGTGCCAGCAGTGAATTGGGAGGGATTACCGGGGAGCTGTTTTTT. This sequence encodes CASSELGGITGELFF.

This chain links TRBV4-3 with TRBJ2-3; 11 bases are shared with TRBD2. After removal of 0 bases from V and 1 base from J, the junction contained 9 bases not matched to a gene. Per germline, CDR1 LGHNA and CDR2 YSLEER. This CDR3 contains 19 residues. Written as DNA, the CDR3 is TGCGCCAGCAGCCAAGATAGGCTAGCGGGGGGCCTACGCACAGATACGCAGTATTTT. This sequence encodes CASSQDRLAGGLRTDTQYF.

V and J are TRBV2 and TRBJ1-1; D is ambiguous. Germline V CDR1 and CDR2: SNHLY, FYNNEI. Between the trimmed V and J ends, which lost 6 bases and 3 bases, there was a span of 11 bases. The CDR3 consists of 13 residues. CDR3 loop: CASRVNRDTEAFF. The CDR3 coding sequence is TGTGCCAGCAGGGTTAATAGGGACACTGAAGCTTTCTTT.

This chain uses TRBV7-9 with TRBJ1-4; D perhaps matches TRBD1 (5 bases). The CDR3 contains 14 residues. V lost 7 bases and J 8 bases, leaving 17 bases between the germline ends. Germline assignment: CDR1 SEHNR and CDR2 FQNEAQ (reference sequence). Written as DNA, the CDR3 is TGTGCCAGCACCGCAGTGGGGGGGACCGAAAAACTGTTTTTT. Translation gives CASTAVGGTEKLFF.

V and J are TRBV27 and TRBJ2-7; D remains unclear. The V gene lost 5 bases and the J gene lost 1 base, with 15 bases spanning the gap. From germline, CDR1 is MNHEY and CDR2 SMNVEV (reference sequence). The CDR3 length is 15 residues. The CDR3 protein is CASSPAIDLSYEQYF. The CDR3 coding sequence is TGTGCCAGCAGTCCTGCGATAGATTTATCCTACGAGCAGTACTTC.